The clone carrying this TCR beta chain was found a few times. Its antigen remains unknown. After removal of 5 bases from V and 1 base from J, the junction contained 2 bases not matched to a gene. Germline CDR1 and CDR2: LNHDA and SQIVND (reference sequence). The CDR3 extends over 14 amino acids. The PCR had 60 Vbeta and 13 Jbeta primers. Sequencing was performed with immunoSEQ multiplex PCR; in TCRdb, only in-frame clones are kept and a portion is missing. The table records about 91,000 clones, around nine tenths of them present only once. The record originates from a study of cytomegalovirus exposure and HLA in healthy donors. Study-level points and caveats: Later, an analysis showed that TCR beta chains associated with HLA were more clonally expanded than others that were equally common. Confirmation was obtained in vitro that three CMV-associated chains are specific for CMV antigens. Later analysis suggested links between common viral pathogens and several top significant clusters. Reportedly, TCR beta sequences accurately predicted HLA-A and HLA-B alleles in most subjects.

The chain has TRBV19 and TRBJ2-7, with TRBD2 matching 10 bases. Sequences were obtained from PBMCs. The receptor comes from a man aged 25-40 years in good health and CMV-seropositive. CDR3 sequence (DNA): TGTGCCAGTAGTCTGACTAGCGGGTCCTACGAGCAGTACTTC. It codes for CASSLTSGSYEQYF.